The clone carrying this T cell receptor beta chain has a count of ten or more. Its antigen is unknown. The data derive from a study of CD8+CD57+ T cells in acquired aplastic anemia. Whole-study context: The DNA of sorted CD4+ and CD8+ cells averaged around 3 ug. Broader study findings: Sharing between patients and controls was observed for some 27 CD8+ CDR3 sequences. Patients and controls were not found to differ significantly in CD8+ Simpson's diversity.

The CDR3 consists of 14 residues. Trimming at V came to 5 bases and at J to 2 bases, leaving 4 bases not matched to a gene. Profiling of TCR beta VDJ combinations and CDR3 sequences used genomic DNA as template. Using its own MiXCR run on the reads, TCRdb lists one record per CDR3 protein. The sample holds about 81,000 distinct CDR3 sequences; about half are singletons and the top ten take about 66%. Material for sequencing was sorted CD4+, CD8+, or CD8+CD57+ T cells (not recorded which) from PBMCs. The J gene is TRBJ2-3, the V gene TRBV12-3 or TRBV12-4, with 7 bases fitting TRBD1. This receptor was identified in a human donor in good health, serving as a control. The CDR3: CASSMQGVTDTQYF. CDR3 nucleotide sequence: TGTGCCAGCAGTATGCAGGGGGTCACAGATACGCAGTATTTT.